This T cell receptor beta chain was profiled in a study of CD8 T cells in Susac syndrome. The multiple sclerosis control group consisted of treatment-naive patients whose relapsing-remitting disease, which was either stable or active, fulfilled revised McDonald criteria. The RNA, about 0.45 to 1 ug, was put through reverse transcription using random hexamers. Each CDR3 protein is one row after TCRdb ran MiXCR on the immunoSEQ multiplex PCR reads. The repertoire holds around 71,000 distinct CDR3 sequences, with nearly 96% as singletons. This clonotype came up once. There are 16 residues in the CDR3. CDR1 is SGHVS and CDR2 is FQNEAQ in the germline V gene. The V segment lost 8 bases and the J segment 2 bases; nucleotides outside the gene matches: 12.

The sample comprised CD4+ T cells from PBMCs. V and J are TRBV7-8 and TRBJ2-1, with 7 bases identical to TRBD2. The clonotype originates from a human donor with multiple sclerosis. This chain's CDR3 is CASVARRLAAYNEQFF. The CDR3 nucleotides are TGTGCCAGCGTCGCGCGGCGGCTAGCGGCCTACAATGAGCAGTTCTTC. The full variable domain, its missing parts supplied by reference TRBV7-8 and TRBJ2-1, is GAGVSQSPRYKVAKRGQDVALRCDPISGHVSLFWYQQALGQGPEFLTYFQNEAQLDKSGLPSDRFFAERPEGSVSTLKIQRTQQEDSAVYLCASVARRLAAYNEQFFGPGTRLTVL.